Listed below are T cell receptor beta chains from one sample, sequenced in a study of T cells in Graves' hyperthyroidism and ophthalmopathy. Using its own MiXCR run on the multiplex PCR reads, TCRdb lists one record per CDR3 protein. The sample carries about 420,000 distinct CDR3 sequences, 15% to 17% recorded once. The sequencing sample was made of blood. All receptors come from a woman younger than 35 with Graves' hyperthyroidism. The CDR3 runs from the conserved cysteine through the conserved F or W. Fields, in order: V gene, D gene, J gene, clone size, CDR3 DNA, CDR3 protein. The D gene is left open where the match is weak. Clone size is shown for a subset of rows, as once, few, many or a class of expanded clone.

>TRBV7-9|NA|TRBJ2-7|NA
TGTGCCAGCAGCCACGTCTACACCGGGCCATTCCACTACGAGCAGTACTTC
CASSHVYTGPFHYEQYF
>TRBV7-3|NA|TRBJ1-1|many
TGTGCCAGCAGTACACTTGGGGGGACTGAAGCTTTCTTT
CASSTLGGTEAFF
>TRBV7-9|NA|TRBJ2-2|many
TGTGCCAGCAGCTTAGCACTATTTTTCACCGGGGAGCTGTTTTTT
CASSLALFFTGELFF
>TRBV15|TRBD2|TRBJ2-1|many
TGTGCCACCAGCAGGGTCTTAGCGGGAGGTGGTAATGAGCAGTTCTTC
CATSRVLAGGGNEQFF
>TRBV18|NA|TRBJ2-5|NA
TGTGCCAGCCCACCGGGGGAGGAAGAGACCCAGTACTTC
CASPPGEEETQYF
>TRBV27|NA|TRBJ1-1|many
TGTGCCAGCAGTGAACGGGGGCCTGAAGCTTTCTTT
CASSERGPEAFF
>TRBV2|TRBD1|TRBJ1-1|NA
TGTGCCAGCAGGGAGGACAGGGGGAACACTGAAGCTTTCTTT
CASREDRGNTEAFF
>TRBV20-1|NA|TRBJ2-2|many
TGCAGTGCTAGAGAGACAGGCCAAGCCGGGGAGCTGTTTTTT
CSARETGQAGELFF
>TRBV6-1|TRBD2|TRBJ2-1|NA
TGTGCCAGCAGTGAATTCAAGCGGGACTACAATGAGCAGTTCTTC
CASSEFKRDYNEQFF
>TRBV12-3/TRBV12-4|NA|TRBJ2-1|many
TGTGCCAGCAGTTTAGGCCCGTCTTTGGGGAGGCCTGACAATGAGCAGTTCTTC
CASSLGPSLGRPDNEQFF
>TRBV4-2|TRBD2|TRBJ2-7|NA
TGTGCCAGCAGCCAAGAGTCTAGCGGGGGTTCCTACGAGCAGTACTTC
CASSQESSGGSYEQYF
>TRBV12-3/TRBV12-4|NA|TRBJ2-3|many
TGTGCCAGCAGTTTAGGGTCAGATACGCAGTATTTT
CASSLGSDTQYF
>TRBV5-1|TRBD1|TRBJ1-2|NA
TGCGCCAGCAGCGGACAGGGGTTTTATGGCTACACCTTC
CASSGQGFYGYTF
>TRBV12-3/TRBV12-4|NA|TRBJ1-2|NA
TGTGCCAGCAGTTTTACTCTGTCAGACCTTGGGGGCTACACCTTC
CASSFTLSDLGGYTF
>TRBV12-3/TRBV12-4|NA|TRBJ2-2|few
TGTGCCAGCGACCACACGAACACCGGGGAGCTGTTTTTT
CASDHTNTGELFF
>TRBV2|NA|TRBJ2-7|many
TGTGCCACTAGTGACCACCTTGGGGAGCAGTACTTC
CATSDHLGEQYF
>TRBV5-1|TRBD1|TRBJ1-4|few
TGCGCCAGCAGCTGGGGGGACAGGGATGAAAAACTGTTTTTT
CASSWGDRDEKLFF
>TRBV20-1|NA|TRBJ2-4|NA
TGCAGTGCTATATTGAGGGAGGGGGGCATTCAGTACTTC
CSAILREGGIQYF
>TRBV7-6|TRBD2|TRBJ2-7|few
TGTGCCAGCAGCTTACGGTCGGGGGGGTCCTACGAGCAGTACTTC
CASSLRSGGSYEQYF
>TRBV9|NA|TRBJ2-3|many
TGTGCCAGCAGCGTAGGAGACTTCACAGATACGCAGTATTTT
CASSVGDFTDTQYF
>TRBV11-3|NA|TRBJ2-7|many
TGTGCCAGCAGCTTAAGCAGGGCCTCCTCCTACGAGCAGTACTTC
CASSLSRASSYEQYF
>TRBV5-1|NA|TRBJ1-1|many
TGCGCCAGCAGCTTGGCCCACCCCGGTCTCTCCATGAACACTGAAGCTTTCTTT
CASSLAHPGLSMNTEAFF
>TRBV7-3|TRBD2|TRBJ2-1|many
TGTGCCAGCAGCTCTACTATAGCGGGATGGGGCAATGAGCAGTTCTTC
CASSSTIAGWGNEQFF
>TRBV27|TRBD2|TRBJ2-7|NA
TGTGCCAGCAGTTTTTCCGACGGGGGGGTGCAGTACTTC
CASSFSDGGVQYF